The next 25 T cell receptor beta chains were all read from a single sample in a study of tumor-infiltrating lymphocytes in localized non-small cell lung cancer. Generated by immunoSEQ multiplex PCR, the TCRdb table keeps only in-frame clones and is missing some. The sample includes about 16,000 clones, around 72% of them seen just once. Sequencing was carried out using lung tumor tissue. All receptors derive from a human donor with non-small cell lung cancer.

The rearrangement links TRBV5-1 to TRBJ1-1; 10 positions match TRBD1. The junction had 8 bases not matched to a gene; V was cut back by 4 bases and J by 5 bases. The CDR3 length is 15 residues. CDR1 is SGHRS, CDR2 YFSETQ, per germline. The CDR3 nucleotides read TGCGCCAGCAGCAACCGGACAGGGGGTTCGACTGAAGCTTTCTTT. This encodes CASSNRTGGSTEAFF.

This clone showed up just a few times. CDR3 coding DNA: TGCGCCAGCAGTGAGTCGGCAGGTCTTGACACAGATACGCAGTATTTT. Translated: CASSESAGLDTDTQYF. The chain employs TRBV10-2 and TRBJ2-3; the D is unclear. CDR1 is WSHSY, CDR2 SAAADI, per germline. Trimming stripped 0 bases from V and 2 bases from J, with 12 bases between. CDR3 size: 16 residues.

About this clone itself: A much larger clone lies a single base off, so this may be a read error. The chain couples TRBV10-3 to TRBJ2-5; D unresolved. Between the trimmed V and J ends, which lost 8 bases and 2 bases, there was a span of 3 bases. This CDR3 is 10 amino acids long. Germline CDR1 is ENHRY and CDR2 is SYGVKD. CDR3 in DNA: TGTGCCATCGGACAAGAGACCCAGTACTTC. Translated: CAIGQETQYF.

The chain couples TRBV2 to TRBJ2-5; the D gene is possibly TRBD2 (5 bases). The germline V gene encodes CDR1 SNHLY and CDR2 FYNNEI. The CDR3 is made up of 12 amino acids. Trimming took off 7 bases at V and 5 bases at J, with 11 bases between the two ends. The CDR3: CASKEEGETQYF. CDR3 DNA: TGTGCCAGCAAGGAGGAAGGGGAGACCCAGTACTTC.

This clone was picked up a small number of times. The chain has TRBV2 and TRBJ1-1; 9 bases line up with TRBD1. The J segment lost 1 base and the V segment lost 7 bases, leaving 10 bases of the junction unmatched. This CDR3 spans 16 amino acids. The germline gives CDR1 SNHLY, CDR2 FYNNEI. CDR3 sequence (DNA): TGTGCCAGCACCGTCCCGGGACAGGGTCGGAACACTGAAGCTTTCTTT. Translated, it gives CASTVPGQGRNTEAFF.

This clone was recorded only once. The gene calls are TRBV28 and TRBJ2-3, with no clear D. The germline V gene has CDR1 MDHEN and CDR2 SYDVKM. The CDR3 runs 11 residues. Deletions cut 4 bases from V and 6 bases from J, with 5 bases between. CDR3 amino acids: CASSSSDTQYF. DNA of the CDR3: TGTGCCAGCAGTTCTTCCGATACGCAGTATTTT.

The V and J genes are TRBV7-9 and TRBJ1-4; no clear D gene. Trimming pared 5 bases from V and 3 bases from J, leaving 4 bases between. Per the germline V gene, CDR1 is SEHNR and CDR2 is FQNEAQ (reference sequence). The CDR3 consists of 12 residues. This chain's CDR3 is CASSRANEKLFF. CDR3 bases: TGTGCCAGCAGCAGAGCTAATGAAAAACTGTTTTTT.

V gene TRBV7-9 combines with J gene TRBJ2-7; 10 bases line up with TRBD1. CDR3 length equals 14 residues. With V trimmed by 3 bases and J by 7 bases, 6 bases remained unmatched. CDR1 is SEHNR and CDR2 is FQNEAQ in the germline V gene (reference sequence). The CDR3: CASSFGQGGNEQYF. CDR3 DNA sequence: TGTGCCAGCAGCTTCGGACAGGGGGGTAATGAGCAGTACTTC.

The V gene is TRBV2, the J gene TRBJ1-2; D gene uncertain. The V end was cut by 4 bases, the J end by 7 bases, with 7 bases between. The V gene's germline CDR1 is SNHLY and CDR2 FYNNEI. The CDR3 sequence is 11 residues long. This chain's CDR3 is CASSGPFGYTF. The CDR3, as DNA: TGTGCCAGCAGTGGTCCTTTTGGCTACACCTTC.

This clone has a handful of counts. V usage is TRBV6-1 and J usage is TRBJ1-5; the D gene is possibly TRBD1 (6 bases). Per the germline V gene, CDR1 is MNHNS and CDR2 is SASEGT. V gave up 3 bases and J gave up 9 bases, with 12 bases separating them. This CDR3 has 13 amino acids. In DNA, the CDR3 is TGTGCCAGCAGTGACGGACAGATTGGGCCCCAGCATTTT. This codes for CASSDGQIGPQHF.

This clone has more than one count but fewer than ten. The chain links TRBV5-1 to TRBJ1-1, with TRBD1 matching 7 bases. The J segment lost 1 base and the V segment lost 4 bases, leaving 4 bases of the junction unmatched. This CDR3 region has 14 residues. The germline CDR1 and CDR2 sequences are SGHRS and YFSETQ. CDR3 DNA sequence: TGCGCCAGCAGCCGGGGGACAGCGAACACTGAAGCTTTCTTT. It is translated as CASSRGTANTEAFF. Supplemented by reference TRBV5-1 and TRBJ1-1, the full variable domain reads KAGVTQTPRYLIKTRGQQVTLSCSPISGHRSVSWYQQTPGQGLQFLFEYFSETQRNKGNFPGRFSGRQFSNSRSEMNVSTLELGDSALYLCASSRGTANTEAFFGQGTRLTVV.

The chain joins TRBV5-1 to TRBJ2-5; 10 bases agree with TRBD2. J gave up 4 bases and V 4 bases, and 19 bases lay outside the gene matches. Looked up from germline, CDR1 is SGHRS and CDR2 is YFSETQ. This CDR3 comprises 19 residues. This CDR3 is CASSGGGASGSSAGETQYF. The CDR3, as DNA: TGCGCCAGCAGCGGAGGAGGGGCTAGCGGGAGCAGTGCGGGAGAGACCCAGTACTTC.

The V gene is TRBV5-1, the J gene TRBJ1-2; no clear D gene. Germline assignment: CDR1 SGHRS and CDR2 YFSETQ. Trimming left V 6 bases short and J 5 bases short, with 11 bases between. The CDR3 contains 12 residues. The CDR3 bases are TGCGCCAGCATGGGCGGTGAATATGGCTACACCTTC. As protein: CASMGGEYGYTF.

This chain joins TRBV2 and TRBJ2-5; D is uncertain. CDR3 length: 12 amino acids. Looked up from germline, CDR1 is SNHLY and CDR2 is FYNNEI. V lost 6 bases to trimming and J lost 1 base, with 6 bases between them. The CDR3: CASRVFQETQYF. DNA for the CDR3: TGTGCCAGCAGAGTCTTCCAAGAGACCCAGTACTTC.

The J gene is TRBJ2-7, the V gene TRBV5-1, with D perhaps TRBD1 (5 bases). CDR1 is SGHRS and CDR2 is YFSETQ in the germline V gene. Trimming removed 2 bases from V and 6 bases from J, with 9 bases in between. The CDR3 runs to 12 residues. DNA for the CDR3: TGCGCCAGCAGCTTATCAGGGCGCGAGCAGTACTTC. Amino acid sequence: CASSLSGREQYF.

J is TRBJ2-5 and V is TRBV19; D not resolved. The germline CDR1 and CDR2 sequences are LNHDA and SQIVND (reference sequence). This CDR3 is 13 amino acids long. V dropped 0 bases and J dropped 5 bases, with 7 bases sitting between them. In DNA form, the CDR3 reads TGTGCCAGTAGTATAGAGGGCTGGGAGACCCAGTACTTC. Protein sequence: CASSIEGWETQYF.

This clone was picked up a small number of times. J is TRBJ1-2 and V is TRBV5-1; D possibly corresponds to TRBD1 (6 bases). Trimming shortened V by 5 bases and J by 2 bases, and 10 bases separated the two germline ends. CDR1 SGHRS and CDR2 YFSETQ come from the germline V gene. The CDR3 has 13 amino acids. The CDR3 bases are TGCGCCAGCAGGAGCGGACAGAACTATGGCTACACCTTC. Translating gives CASRSGQNYGYTF.

This chain uses TRBV30 with TRBJ1-3; D is unresolved. Germline lookup yields CDR1 GTSNPN and CDR2 SVGIG (reference sequence). CDR3 length: 14 residues. Trimming stripped 0 bases from V and 0 bases from J, with 6 bases between. CDR3: CAWSVGFSGNTIYF. In nucleotides, the CDR3 is TGTGCCTGGAGTGTAGGTTTCTCTGGAAACACCATATATTTT.

The chain carries TRBV28 and TRBJ2-1; 7 positions match TRBD2. CDR1 MDHEN and CDR2 SYDVKM come from the germline V gene. The CDR3 loop spans 17 amino acids. Unmatched junction bases numbered 15, after V lost 5 bases and J lost 5 bases. CDR3 coding DNA: TGTGCCAGCAGTCCCTCAATGGGCACTAGCGAGGACAATGAGCAGTTCTTC. It yields the protein CASSPSMGTSEDNEQFF.

This clone appeared a single time. The rearrangement uses TRBV7-2 and TRBJ2-6; D is unclear. Trimming cost V 7 bases and J 4 bases, with 17 bases left between them. This CDR3 has 16 residues. Germline V gene sequence: CDR1 SGHTA, CDR2 FQGNSA. CDR3 nucleotide sequence: TGTGCCAGCACCGATAACCCCCTCTTGGGGGCCAACGTCCTGACTTTC. Translation: CASTDNPLLGANVLTF.

This chain joins TRBV11-1 and TRBJ2-7; D is tentatively TRBD1 or TRBD2 (5 bases each). CDR3 size: 13 residues. Germline assignment: CDR1 SGHAT and CDR2 FQDESV (reference sequence). V shed 4 bases and J shed 3 bases, with 10 bases lying between them. The chain's CDR3 is CASSSRDHYEQYF. CDR3 DNA: TGTGCCAGCAGCTCCCGGGACCACTACGAGCAGTACTTC.

The V and J genes are TRBV19 and TRBJ1-5; D remains unclear. CDR1 and CDR2 from the germline V gene are LNHDA and SQIVND (reference sequence). Trimming removed 3 bases from V and 2 bases from J, with 5 bases in between. The CDR3 runs to 13 residues. For the CDR3, the DNA is TGTGCCAGTAGTATTGAGGGCAATCAGCCCCAGCATTTT. Translating it yields CASSIEGNQPQHF.

This rearrangement joins TRBV6-1 to TRBJ1-5; D not resolved. Germline V gene lookup returns CDR1 MNHNS and CDR2 SASEGT. The CDR3 runs 13 residues. Trimming removed 7 bases from V and 0 bases from J, with 7 bases in between. The CDR3, as DNA: TGTGCCAGCAAGGAAAATAGCAATCAGCCCCAGCATTTT. Translated, it gives CASKENSNQPQHF.

This clone was found a few times. The chain recombines TRBV19 with TRBJ1-4; D remains ambiguous. Trimming stripped 6 bases from V and 4 bases from J, with 9 bases between. Germline CDR1 reads LNHDA; CDR2 reads SQIVND (reference sequence). CDR3 length: 13 residues. The DNA of the CDR3 is TGTGCCAGTAGCCAACAGTTTAATGAAAAACTGTTTTTT. Its translation is CASSQQFNEKLFF.

This chain connects TRBV30 to TRBJ1-2; D is perhaps TRBD1 (5 bases). The germline V and J ends were trimmed by 2 bases and 3 bases, with 10 bases remaining between them. Germline V CDR1 and CDR2: GTSNPN, SVGIG (reference sequence). This CDR3 is 13 amino acids long. CDR3 protein: CAWSPRGDYGYTF. CDR3 nucleotide sequence: TGTGCCTGGAGTCCTCGAGGGGACTATGGCTACACCTTC.